This T cell receptor (beta chain) was found in a study of cytomegalovirus exposure and HLA in healthy donors. V was clipped by 4 bases and J by 4 bases; unmatched bases: 4. Germline CDR1 is KGHSH and CDR2 is LQKENI. This CDR3 spans 14 amino acids. 60 Vbeta and 13 Jbeta primers were used in PCR. Measured with immunoSEQ multiplex PCR; TCRdb has only the in-frame clones, and not every one. The sample holds 110,000 to 150,000 clones, roughly 80% seen once. Overall study findings and caveats: About 87% or about 30% of the time was how often most TCR beta V segments were productive, according to an earlier analysis. Exclusion applied to some V segments, including TRBV6-2 and TRBV6-3, as they were indistinguishable.

Points on this clone: Its antigen is currently unknown.

The chain carries TRBV18 and TRBJ1-5; 7 bases are shared with TRBD1. The clonotype comes from a middle-aged man in good health and CMV-seropositive. Sequenced sample: PBMCs. The CDR3, as DNA: TGTGCCAGCTCACAAACAGGGGAGAATCAGCCCCAGCATTTT. Its protein product is CASSQTGENQPQHF.